This T cell receptor beta chain was identified during a study of cytomegalovirus exposure and HLA in healthy donors. Profiling relied on immunoSEQ multiplex PCR, and the TCRdb table lists in-frame clones only, not all of them. The sample comprises more than 50,000 clones, about 94% of which are singletons, and about 2.1% rests with the top ten. The validation cohort, a group of more than 100 subjects, included the donors and was separate from the roughly 700-subject first cohort. CDR1 and CDR2 from the germline V gene are SGHDT and YYEEEE. V lost 3 bases and J lost 4, with 19 bases in between. The CDR3 spans 16 residues.

This receptor was identified in a man aged 18 to 30 in good health and CMV-seronegative. The V and J genes are TRBV5-6 and TRBJ1-2; tentative D call: TRBD1 (5 bases). Material: PBMCs. This CDR3 reads CASSSATGLYLYGYTF. For the CDR3, the DNA is TGTGCCAGCAGCTCTGCTACGGGACTTTACCTCTATGGCTACACCTTC.